The source of this T cell receptor (beta chain) is a study of T cells in Graves' hyperthyroidism and ophthalmopathy. Per the germline V gene, CDR1 is DFQATT and CDR2 is SNEGSKA (reference sequence). Trimming removed 1 base from V and 1 base from J; junction bases left unmatched: 3. The CDR3 spans 15 residues. Diagnosis of hyperthyroidism was new in patients aged 18 to 65, and its duration was under 2 months. Exclusion of patients followed from uncontrolled infection, other autoimmune disease, pregnancy or lactation. Amplification targeted TCR beta CDR3 regions from RNA transcripts. HTBI primers were the set used in a first-round RT-PCR of the TCR CDR3. TCRdb reprocessed the multiplex PCR reads via MiXCR and lists one record per CDR3 protein. The table lists about 700,000 distinct CDR3 sequences, around 15% of them singletons.

The TCR was taken from a woman aged 18-35 years with Graves' hyperthyroidism. The rearrangement links TRBV20-1 to TRBJ2-2; TRBD2 matches at 7 bases. Sequenced input: blood. For the CDR3, the DNA is TGCAGTGCTAGAGTAAAGCGGGGGAACACCGGGGAGCTGTTTTTT. Translation gives CSARVKRGNTGELFF.